Below are 2 T cell receptor beta chains sequenced from a single sample in a study of T cells in Graves' hyperthyroidism and ophthalmopathy (dated by TCRdb to the late 2010s). Libraries were prepared through multiplex PCR. Instrument used: Illumina HiSeq 2000. TCR beta CDR3 regions were amplified from RNA transcripts. A first-round RT-PCR of the TCR CDR3 used the HTBI primer set with the Qiagen OneStep RT-PCR kit. Through fastp at Q25 and MiXCR, TCRdb rebuilt clones from the public reads, retaining in-frame beta chains. Here each entry gathers all rows of one CDR3 protein and keeps the most common genes and DNA. This sample holds 450,000 to 650,000 distinct CDR3 sequences; about 20% were observed only once. Jointly, the top ten make up around 27% of the sample. Sequencing was done on a sample of blood. The receptors derive from a man between 18 and 35 years old with Graves' hyperthyroidism.

At least ten counts were recorded for this clonotype. The gene calls are TRBV6-1 and TRBJ1-1; 10 positions agree with TRBD1. V shed 7 bases, J shed 4 bases, and the junction held 9 bases outside the gene matches. The germline gives CDR1 MNHNS, CDR2 SASEGT. This CDR3 spans 15 amino acids. CDR3: CASTLGGQGTTEAFF. The CDR3 coding sequence is TGTGCCAGCACCCTAGGGGGACAGGGGACCACTGAAGCTTTCTTT.

The gene calls are TRBV20-1 and TRBJ2-5, with 11 bases that match TRBD2. Germline values: CDR1 DFQATT, CDR2 SNEGSKA (reference sequence). With 4 bases clipped from V and 6 bases from J, the junction kept 10 bases outside the gene matches. The CDR3 sequence is 15 residues long. Here the CDR3 DNA reads TGCAGTGCTACTAGTAGCGGGGGGGCCCGAAAGACCCAGTACTTC. This translates into CSATSSGGARKTQYF.